These T cell receptor beta chains were read from a single sample in a study of siplizumab effects on memory and regulatory T cells. TCRdb's table, derived via immunoSEQ multiplex PCR, lists solely in-frame clones and lacks some. Of about 100,000 clones in the sample, around 93% were seen once. The sequencing sample was made of non-Treg CD4+ T cells sorted from blood. The receptors were sampled from a human donor in good health. The CDR3 runs from the conserved cysteine through the conserved F or W. The D gene is left open where the match is weak. Clone size appears in some rows only: once, few, many, or a class for an expanded clone.

d_call	j_call	v_call	clone_size	cdr3_aa	cdr3_nt
.	TRBJ1-3	TRBV2	.	CASSVGSGSSGNTIYF	TGTGCCAGCAGTGTAGGGTCTGGGTCCTCTGGAAACACCATATATTTT
TRBD1	TRBJ2-4	TRBV11-2	.	CASSHDRVSQYF	TGTGCCAGCAGCCACGACAGGGTGTCACAGTACTTC
.	TRBJ2-7	TRBV7-2	.	CASSPERVGSYEQYF	TGTGCCAGCAGCCCAGAGCGGGTAGGGTCCTACGAGCAGTACTTC
.	TRBJ1-2	TRBV2	.	CASSESRERGYTF	TGTGCCAGCAGTGAAAGTCGGGAGAGGGGCTACACCTTC
.	TRBJ2-5	TRBV7-2	.	CASSLATTEETQYF	TGTGCCAGCAGCTTAGCAACGACGGAAGAGACCCAGTACTTC
TRBD2	TRBJ2-7	TRBV5-1	.	CASSLVAGGPGEQYF	TGCGCCAGCAGCTTGGTTGCGGGAGGGCCGGGGGAGCAGTACTTC
.	TRBJ2-5	TRBV6-5	.	CASSSPPETQYF	TGTGCCAGCAGTTCCCCCCCAGAGACCCAGTACTTC
TRBD2	TRBJ2-1	TRBV7-8	.	CASSFLAGGPHNEQFF	TGTGCCAGCAGCTTCCTAGCGGGAGGGCCCCACAATGAGCAGTTCTTC
.	TRBJ2-1	TRBV11-2	.	CASSSRGGFYNEQFF	TGTGCCAGCAGTAGCCGTGGGGGCTTCTACAATGAGCAGTTCTTC
TRBD2	TRBJ2-1	TRBV7-9	.	CASSSSGSAYNEQFF	TGTGCCAGCAGCTCTAGCGGGAGTGCGTACAATGAGCAGTTCTTC
TRBD2	TRBJ2-1	TRBV9	.	CASSVSGGNEQFF	TGTGCCAGCAGCGTTAGCGGGGGGAATGAGCAGTTCTTC
.	TRBJ2-5	TRBV11-2	.	CASSLDSTDLLQETQYF	TGTGCCAGCAGCTTAGACTCGACAGATCTACTCCAAGAGACCCAGTACTTC
.	TRBJ1-2	TRBV2	.	CASSSPQESYGYTF	TGTGCCAGCAGCTCACCACAGGAATCCTATGGCTACACCTTC
.	TRBJ2-3	TRBV6-1	.	CASSAEGGGGPTDTQYF	TGTGCCAGCAGTGCCGAGGGGGGAGGCGGTCCCACAGATACGCAGTATTTT
TRBD1	TRBJ2-2	TRBV5-1	.	CASSPRQGNTGELFF	TGCGCCAGCAGCCCGAGACAGGGTAACACCGGGGAGCTGTTTTTT
.	TRBJ2-7	TRBV5-1	.	CASSLREQYF	TGCGCCAGCAGCTTGCGCGAGCAGTACTTC
TRBD1	TRBJ2-1	TRBV2	once	CASSADRDVHEQFF	TGTGCCAGCAGTGCAGACAGGGACGTACATGAGCAGTTCTTC
.	TRBJ2-3	TRBV6-5	.	CATRQIGSTDTQYF	TGTGCCACCCGGCAGATAGGGTCGACAGATACGCAGTATTTT
.	TRBJ1-4	TRBV10-1	.	CASSSGTPNEKLFF	TGCGCCAGCAGTTCCGGGACACCTAATGAAAAACTGTTTTTT
.	TRBJ2-3	TRBV11-3	.	CASSLGDPDTQYF	TGTGCCAGCAGCCTGGGGGACCCAGATACGCAGTATTTT
.	TRBJ1-5	TRBV19	.	CASSILTGPQPQHF	TGTGCCAGTAGTATCTTGACAGGCCCTCAGCCCCAGCATTTT
.	TRBJ2-5	TRBV11-2	.	CASSLVPGPETQYF	TGTGCCAGCAGCCTGGTGCCGGGACCAGAGACCCAGTACTTC
TRBD2	TRBJ2-7	TRBV9	once	CASSVGVAGGYEQYF	TGTGCCAGCAGCGTAGGGGTAGCGGGGGGCTACGAGCAGTACTTC
.	TRBJ1-1	TRBV19	.	CASSIDIQTEAFF	TGTGCCAGTAGTATAGATATACAGACTGAAGCTTTCTTT
.	TRBJ1-1	TRBV7-9	.	CASSLGYKFSRDTLF	TGTGCCAGCAGCCTAGGCTATAAGTTCTCCCGGGACACCTTATTT
.	TRBJ2-7	TRBV5-1	.	CASNDQGGGEQYF	TGCGCCAGCAACGATCAGGGGGGCGGCGAGCAGTACTTC
.	TRBJ2-7	TRBV7-9	.	CASSSDRVYEQYF	TGTGCCAGCAGCTCGGACAGAGTTTACGAGCAGTACTTC
.	TRBJ2-1	TRBV7-4	.	CASSNATPASYNEQFF	TGTGCCAGCAGCAACGCGACCCCTGCCTCCTACAATGAGCAGTTCTTC
TRBD2	TRBJ2-2	TRBV15	.	CATSKGLAGVHGELFF	TGTGCCACCAGCAAGGGACTAGCGGGAGTTCACGGGGAGCTGTTTTTT
TRBD2	TRBJ2-1	TRBV11-2	.	CASSPTSGLNYNEQFF	TGTGCCAGCAGCCCTACTAGCGGTCTAAACTACAATGAGCAGTTCTTC
TRBD2	TRBJ2-3	TRBV11-2	.	CASSLRGGSTDTQYF	TGTGCCAGCAGCTTGCGCGGGGGAAGCACAGATACGCAGTATTTT
TRBD1	TRBJ2-2	TRBV7-9	.	CASSLMGQGSGELFF	TGTGCCAGCAGCTTAATGGGACAGGGGTCCGGGGAGCTGTTTTTT
.	TRBJ2-5	TRBV18	.	CASSRQETQYF	TGTGCCAGCTCACGCCAAGAGACCCAGTACTTC